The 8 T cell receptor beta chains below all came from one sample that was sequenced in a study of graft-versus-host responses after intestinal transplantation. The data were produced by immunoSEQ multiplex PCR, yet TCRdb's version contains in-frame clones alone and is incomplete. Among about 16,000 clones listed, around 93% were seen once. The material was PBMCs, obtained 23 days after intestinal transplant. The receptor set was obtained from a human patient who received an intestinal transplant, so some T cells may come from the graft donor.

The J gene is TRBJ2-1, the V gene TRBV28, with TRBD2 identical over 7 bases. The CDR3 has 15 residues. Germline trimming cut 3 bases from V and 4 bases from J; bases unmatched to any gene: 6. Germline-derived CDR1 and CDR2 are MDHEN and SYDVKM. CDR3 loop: CASSFWTSLYNEQFF. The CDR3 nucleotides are TGTGCCAGCAGTTTTTGGACTAGTCTGTACAATGAGCAGTTCTTC.

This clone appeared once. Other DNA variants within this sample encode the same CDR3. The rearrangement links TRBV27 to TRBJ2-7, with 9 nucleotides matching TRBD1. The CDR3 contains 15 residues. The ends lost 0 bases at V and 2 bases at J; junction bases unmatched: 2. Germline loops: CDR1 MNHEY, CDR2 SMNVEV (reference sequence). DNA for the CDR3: TGTGCCAGCAGTTTATCCGGGACAGGGACCTACGAGCAGTACTTC. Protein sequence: CASSLSGTGTYEQYF.

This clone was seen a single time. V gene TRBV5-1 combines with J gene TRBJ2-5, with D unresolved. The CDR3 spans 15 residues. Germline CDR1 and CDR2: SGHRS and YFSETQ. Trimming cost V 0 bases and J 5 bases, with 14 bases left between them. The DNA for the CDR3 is TGCGCCAGCAGCTTGGTCTACGTCGAGGACGAGACCCAGTACTTC. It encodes CASSLVYVEDETQYF. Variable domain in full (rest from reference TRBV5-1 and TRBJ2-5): KAGVTQTPRYLIKTRGQQVTLSCSPISGHRSVSWYQQTPGQGLQFLFEYFSETQRNKGNFPGRFSGRQFSNSRSEMNVSTLELGDSALYLCASSLVYVEDETQYFGPGTRLLVL.

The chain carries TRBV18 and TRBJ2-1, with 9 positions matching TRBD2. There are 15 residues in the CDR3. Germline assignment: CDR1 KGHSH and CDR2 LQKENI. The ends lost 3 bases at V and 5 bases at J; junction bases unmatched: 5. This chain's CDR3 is CASSPTSGLHNEQFF. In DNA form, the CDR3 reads TGTGCCAGCTCACCGACTAGCGGACTGCACAATGAGCAGTTCTTC.

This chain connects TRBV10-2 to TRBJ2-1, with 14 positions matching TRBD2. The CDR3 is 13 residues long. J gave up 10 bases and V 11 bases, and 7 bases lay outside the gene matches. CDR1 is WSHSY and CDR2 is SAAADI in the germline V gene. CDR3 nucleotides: TGCGCCCTGGGGACTAGCGGGAGAGAAGAGCAGTTCTTC. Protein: CALGTSGREEQFF.

In DNA form, the CDR3 reads TGTGCCAGCAGTACAGGCGGTGGGGGTGACACTGAAGCTTTCTTT. It specifies CASSTGGGGDTEAFF. J is TRBJ1-1 and V is TRBV28; the D gene is possibly TRBD1 (5 bases). The CDR3 has 15 amino acids. Germline assignment: CDR1 MDHEN and CDR2 SYDVKM. V gave up 5 bases and J gave up 3 bases, with 16 bases separating them.

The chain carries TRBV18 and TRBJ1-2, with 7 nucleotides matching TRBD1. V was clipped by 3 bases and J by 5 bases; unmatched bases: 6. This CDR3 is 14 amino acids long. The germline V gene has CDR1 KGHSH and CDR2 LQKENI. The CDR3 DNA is TGTGCCAGCTCACCCAGCGACAGGGAATATGGCTACACCTTC. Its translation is CASSPSDREYGYTF. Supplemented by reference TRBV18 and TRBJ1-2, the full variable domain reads NAGVMQNPRHLVRRRGQEARLRCSPMKGHSHVYWYRQLPEEGLKFMVYLQKENIIDESGMPKERFSAEFPKEGPSILRIQQVVRGDSAAYFCASSPSDREYGYTFGSGTRLTVV.

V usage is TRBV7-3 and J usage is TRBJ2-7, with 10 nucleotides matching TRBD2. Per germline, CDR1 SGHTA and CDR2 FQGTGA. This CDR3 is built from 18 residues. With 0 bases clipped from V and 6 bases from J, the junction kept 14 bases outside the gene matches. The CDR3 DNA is TGTGCCAGCAGCTTAACTGGGACTAGCGAACCGGAGGGTGGCGAGCAGTACTTC. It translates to CASSLTGTSEPEGGEQYF.